The clone carrying this T cell receptor (beta chain) was counted ten times or more. Its antigen is still unknown. The sample is drawn from a study of T cells in Graves' hyperthyroidism and ophthalmopathy. For the study at large: Sampling of peripheral blood happened at initial diagnosis, prior to any treatment. General study points: Most thyroid clonotypes expanded above 0.001 appeared in blood too.

The CDR3 is made up of 15 amino acids. Germline CDR1 DFQATT, CDR2 SNEGSKA (reference sequence). V lost 0 bases, J lost 2 bases, and 5 bases stayed unmatched. The TCR beta CDR3 regions underwent amplification using RNA transcripts as the source. The HTBI set primed first-round TCR CDR3 RT-PCR. TCRdb independently ran MiXCR on the multiplex PCR reads; one entry per CDR3 protein. The sample carries about 640,000 distinct CDR3 sequences, around 15% recorded once. Pregnant or lactating patients were excluded, as were those with uncontrolled infection or other autoimmune disease. The receptor was derived from a woman between 50 and 59 years old with Graves' ophthalmopathy. Sequences were obtained from blood. J is TRBJ2-7 and V is TRBV20-1, with TRBD1 identical over 9 bases. CDR3 sequence (DNA): TGCAGTGCTAGAGACTCGGGACAGGGTACCTACGAGCAGTACTTC. Translated, it gives CSARDSGQGTYEQYF.